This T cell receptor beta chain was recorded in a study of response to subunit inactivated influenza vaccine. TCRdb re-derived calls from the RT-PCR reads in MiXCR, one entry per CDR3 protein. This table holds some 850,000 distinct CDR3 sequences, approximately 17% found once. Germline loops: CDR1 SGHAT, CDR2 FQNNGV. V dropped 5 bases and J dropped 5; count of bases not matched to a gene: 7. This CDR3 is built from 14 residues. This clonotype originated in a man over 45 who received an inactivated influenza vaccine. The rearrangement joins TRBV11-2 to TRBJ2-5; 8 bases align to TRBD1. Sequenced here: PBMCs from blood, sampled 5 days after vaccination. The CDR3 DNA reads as TGTGCCAGCAGCACAGGACAGGGTTTGGAGACCCAGTACTTC. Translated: CASSTGQGLETQYF.